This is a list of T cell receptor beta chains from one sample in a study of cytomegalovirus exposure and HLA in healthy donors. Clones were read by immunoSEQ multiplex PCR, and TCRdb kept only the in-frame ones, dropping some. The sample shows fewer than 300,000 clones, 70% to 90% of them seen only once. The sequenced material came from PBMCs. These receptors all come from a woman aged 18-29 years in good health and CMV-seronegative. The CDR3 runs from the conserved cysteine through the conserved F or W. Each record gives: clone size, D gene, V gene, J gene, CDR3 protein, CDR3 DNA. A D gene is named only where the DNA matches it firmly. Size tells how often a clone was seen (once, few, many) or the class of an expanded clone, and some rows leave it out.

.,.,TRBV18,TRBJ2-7,CASSLDRTWSYEQYF,TGTGCCAGCTCACTAGACAGGACGTGGTCCTACGAGCAGTACTTC
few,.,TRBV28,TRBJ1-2,CASSLLRQLYGYTF,TGTGCCAGCAGTTTATTACGACAGCTCTATGGCTACACCTTC
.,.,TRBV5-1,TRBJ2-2,CASSLGAGKAGELFF,TGCGCCAGCAGCTTGGGTGCGGGAAAGGCCGGGGAGCTGTTTTTT
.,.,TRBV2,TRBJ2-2,CASSDRGTGELFF,TGTGCCAGCAGTGATCGGGGCACCGGGGAGCTGTTTTTT
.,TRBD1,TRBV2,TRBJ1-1,CASSDRQGPTNTEAFF,TGTGCCAGCAGTGATCGACAGGGGCCTACGAACACTGAAGCTTTCTTT
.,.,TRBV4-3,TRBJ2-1,CASSQRPESYNEQFF,TGCGCCAGCAGCCAACGCCCGGAGTCCTACAATGAGCAGTTCTTC
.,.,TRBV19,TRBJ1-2,CASQLRGNYGYTF,TGTGCCAGTCAACTCCGGGGAAACTATGGCTACACCTTC
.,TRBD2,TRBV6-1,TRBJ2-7,CATIAGWEQYF,TGTGCCACCATAGCGGGGTGGGAGCAGTACTTC
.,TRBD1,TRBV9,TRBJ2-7,CASSAGQGALYEQYF,TGTGCCAGCAGCGCAGGACAGGGGGCCCTCTACGAGCAGTACTTC
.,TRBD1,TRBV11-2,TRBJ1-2,CASSLGRGTALNGYTF,TGTGCCAGCAGCTTAGGGAGGGGGACAGCCTTAAATGGCTACACCTTC
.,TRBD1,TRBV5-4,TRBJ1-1,CASSLGVKGAGEAFF,TGTGCCAGCAGCTTGGGCGTGAAGGGGGCAGGTGAAGCTTTCTTT
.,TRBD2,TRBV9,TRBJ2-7,CASSVGPSAGARYEQYF,TGTGCCAGCAGCGTAGGTCCATCCGCGGGAGCCCGCTACGAGCAGTACTTC
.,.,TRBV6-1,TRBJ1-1,CASSESGTEAFF,TGTGCCAGCAGTGAATCGGGCACTGAAGCTTTCTTT
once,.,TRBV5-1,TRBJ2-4,CASKLSGLRDIQYF,TGCGCCAGCAAATTGTCGGGATTACGGGACATTCAGTACTTC
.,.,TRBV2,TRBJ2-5,CASSRNRGGQETQYF,TGTGCCAGCAGTCGGAACAGGGGAGGCCAAGAGACCCAGTACTTC
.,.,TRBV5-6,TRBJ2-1,CASSFGEFSFISYNEQFF,TGTGCCAGCAGCTTCGGGGAGTTCAGTTTTATCTCCTACAATGAGCAGTTCTTC
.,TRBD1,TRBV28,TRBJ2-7,CASSRPDRVWQYF,TGTGCCAGCAGCCGACCGGACAGGGTTTGGCAGTACTTC
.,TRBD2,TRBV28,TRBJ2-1,CASSPLAGGPHEQFF,TGTGCCAGCAGTCCCCTAGCGGGAGGGCCCCATGAGCAGTTCTTC
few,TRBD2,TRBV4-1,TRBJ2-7,CASQTTSGPYEQYF,TGCGCCAGCCAAACGACTAGCGGGCCCTACGAGCAGTACTTC
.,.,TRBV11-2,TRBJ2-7,CASSLVVGGGYEQYF,TGTGCCAGCAGCTTAGTCGTCGGGGGAGGCTACGAGCAGTACTTC
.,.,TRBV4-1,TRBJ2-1,CASSQVGRWNEQFF,TGCGCCAGCAGCCAAGTGGGCAGGTGGAATGAGCAGTTCTTC
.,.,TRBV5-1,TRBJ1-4,CASSSRTGFPNEKLFF,TGCGCCAGCAGCAGTAGAACAGGGTTTCCTAATGAAAAACTGTTTTTT
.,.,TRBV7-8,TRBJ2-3,CASSFGLTQDTQYF,TGTGCCAGCAGCTTCGGACTCACCCAAGATACGCAGTATTTT
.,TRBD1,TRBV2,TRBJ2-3,CASSEVRGQRDTQYF,TGTGCCAGCAGTGAGGTCAGGGGGCAGCGGGATACGCAGTATTTT
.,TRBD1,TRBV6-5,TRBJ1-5,CASRPTGGGGQPQHF,TGTGCCAGCAGACCCACAGGGGGCGGGGGTCAGCCCCAGCATTTT
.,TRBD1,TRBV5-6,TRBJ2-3,CASSLEGTGRGTQYF,TGTGCCAGCAGCTTGGAGGGGACAGGGAGGGGTACGCAGTATTTT
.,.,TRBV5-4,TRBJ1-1,CASSSSGRETEAFF,TGTGCCAGCAGCTCGTCAGGGCGGGAGACTGAAGCTTTCTTT
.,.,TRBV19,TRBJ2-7,CASSMGGSWDYEQYF,TGTGCCAGTAGTATGGGGGGAAGTTGGGACTACGAGCAGTACTTC
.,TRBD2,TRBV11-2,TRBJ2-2,CASSLDFLSRGLENTGELFF,TGTGCCAGCAGCTTAGATTTTTTAAGTCGGGGACTAGAGAACACCGGGGAGCTGTTTTTT
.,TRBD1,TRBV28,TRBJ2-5,CASSLTGTGYWDQETQYF,TGTGCCAGCAGTTTGACCGGGACAGGGTATTGGGACCAAGAGACCCAGTACTTC
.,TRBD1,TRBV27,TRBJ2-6,CATMSRGRPTSGANVLTF,TGTGCCACAATGAGCAGGGGGCGGCCCACGTCTGGGGCCAACGTCCTGACTTTC
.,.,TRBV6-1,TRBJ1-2,CASSEDSYGYTF,TGTGCCAGCAGTGAGGACAGTTATGGCTACACCTTC
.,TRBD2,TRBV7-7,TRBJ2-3,CASSREGVRAGPPWSTDTQYF,TGTGCCAGCAGCCGTGAGGGAGTCCGAGCGGGACCCCCCTGGAGCACAGATACGCAGTATTTT
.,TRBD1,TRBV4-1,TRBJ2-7,CASSQMDRRLEQYF,TGCGCCAGCAGCCAAATGGACAGGCGGCTCGAGCAGTACTTC
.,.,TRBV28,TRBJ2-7,CASSHQRVSYEQYF,TGTGCCAGCAGTCATCAGCGGGTGTCCTACGAGCAGTACTTC
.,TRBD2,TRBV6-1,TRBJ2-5,CASRLAGGWETQYF,TGTGCCAGCAGACTAGCGGGAGGGTGGGAGACCCAGTACTTC
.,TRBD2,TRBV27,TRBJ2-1,CASNRRTSGSSEQFF,TGTGCCAGCAATAGGAGGACTAGCGGGTCCAGTGAGCAGTTCTTC
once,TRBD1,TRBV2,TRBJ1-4,CASSERWQGVVFF,TGTGCCAGCAGTGAAAGGTGGCAGGGGGTGGTGTTTTTT
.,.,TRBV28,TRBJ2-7,CASSFQGGYEQYF,TGTGCCAGCAGTTTCCAGGGAGGATACGAGCAGTACTTC
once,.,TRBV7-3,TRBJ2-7,CASSQTGRSSYEQYF,TGTGCCAGCAGCCAGACAGGCAGAAGCTCCTACGAGCAGTACTTC
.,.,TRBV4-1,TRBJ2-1,CASSQRLTYNEQFF,TGCGCCAGCAGCCAACGTCTGACTTACAATGAGCAGTTCTTC
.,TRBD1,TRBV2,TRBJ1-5,CASSWDSAPVGNQPQHF,TGTGCCAGCAGTTGGGACAGCGCTCCGGTCGGGAATCAGCCCCAGCATTTT
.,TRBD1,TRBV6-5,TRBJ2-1,CASRRGQVSNEQFF,TGTGCCAGCAGAAGGGGACAGGTGTCCAATGAGCAGTTCTTC
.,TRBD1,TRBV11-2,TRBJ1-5,CASSSGTASNQPQHF,TGTGCCAGCAGCTCCGGGACAGCAAGCAATCAGCCCCAGCATTTT